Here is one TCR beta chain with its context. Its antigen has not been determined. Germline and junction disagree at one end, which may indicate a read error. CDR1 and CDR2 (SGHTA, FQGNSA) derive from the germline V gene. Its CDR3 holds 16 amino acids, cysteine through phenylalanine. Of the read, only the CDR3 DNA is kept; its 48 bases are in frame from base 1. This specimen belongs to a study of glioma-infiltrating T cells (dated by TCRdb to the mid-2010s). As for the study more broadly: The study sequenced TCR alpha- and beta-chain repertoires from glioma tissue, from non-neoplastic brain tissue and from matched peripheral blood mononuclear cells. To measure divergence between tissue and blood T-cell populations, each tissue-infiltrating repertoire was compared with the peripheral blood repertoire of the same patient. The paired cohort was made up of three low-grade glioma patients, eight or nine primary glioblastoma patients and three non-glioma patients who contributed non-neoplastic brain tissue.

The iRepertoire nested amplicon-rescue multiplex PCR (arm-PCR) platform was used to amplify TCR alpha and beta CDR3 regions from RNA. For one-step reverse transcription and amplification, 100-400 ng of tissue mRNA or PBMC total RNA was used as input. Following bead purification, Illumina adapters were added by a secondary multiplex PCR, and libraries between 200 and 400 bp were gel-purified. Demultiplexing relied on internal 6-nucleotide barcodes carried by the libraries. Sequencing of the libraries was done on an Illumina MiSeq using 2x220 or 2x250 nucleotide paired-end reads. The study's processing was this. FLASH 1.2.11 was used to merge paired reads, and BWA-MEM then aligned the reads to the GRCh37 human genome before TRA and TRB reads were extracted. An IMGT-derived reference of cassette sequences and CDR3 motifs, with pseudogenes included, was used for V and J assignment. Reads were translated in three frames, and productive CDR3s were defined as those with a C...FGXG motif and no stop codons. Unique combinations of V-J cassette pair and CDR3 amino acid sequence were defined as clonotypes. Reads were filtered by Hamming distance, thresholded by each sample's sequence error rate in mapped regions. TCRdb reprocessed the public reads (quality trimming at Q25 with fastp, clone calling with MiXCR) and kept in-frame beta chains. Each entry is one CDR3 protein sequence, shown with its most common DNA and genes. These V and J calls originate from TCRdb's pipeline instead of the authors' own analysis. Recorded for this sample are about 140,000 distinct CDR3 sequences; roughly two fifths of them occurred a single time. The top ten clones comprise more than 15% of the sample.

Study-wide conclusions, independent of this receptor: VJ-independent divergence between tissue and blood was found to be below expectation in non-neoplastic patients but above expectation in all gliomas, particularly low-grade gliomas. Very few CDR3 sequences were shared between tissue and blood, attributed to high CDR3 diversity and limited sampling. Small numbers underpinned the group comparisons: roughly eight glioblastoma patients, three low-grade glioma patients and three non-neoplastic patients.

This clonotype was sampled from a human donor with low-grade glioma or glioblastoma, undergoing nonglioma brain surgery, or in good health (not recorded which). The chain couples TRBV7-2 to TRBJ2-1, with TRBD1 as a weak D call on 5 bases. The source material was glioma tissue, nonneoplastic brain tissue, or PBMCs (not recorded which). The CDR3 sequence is CASSLGLTPSYNERFF. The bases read TGTGCCAGCAGCTTGGGGCTAACCCCGTCCTACAATGAGCGGTTCTTC.